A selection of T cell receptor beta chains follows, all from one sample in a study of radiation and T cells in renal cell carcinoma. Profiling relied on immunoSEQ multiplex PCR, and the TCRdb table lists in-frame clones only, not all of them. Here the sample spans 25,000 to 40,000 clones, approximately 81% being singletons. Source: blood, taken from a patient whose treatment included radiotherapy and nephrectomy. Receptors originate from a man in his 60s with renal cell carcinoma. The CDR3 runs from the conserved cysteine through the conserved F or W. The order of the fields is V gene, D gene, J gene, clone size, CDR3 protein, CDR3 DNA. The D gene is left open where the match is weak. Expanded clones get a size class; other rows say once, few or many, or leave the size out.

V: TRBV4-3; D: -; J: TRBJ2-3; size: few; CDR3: CASSQGGGSTDTQYF; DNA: TGCGCCAGCAGCCAGGGAGGTGGGAGCACAGATACGCAGTATTTT
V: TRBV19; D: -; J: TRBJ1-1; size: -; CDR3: CASSIRQNTEAFF; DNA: TGTGCCAGTAGTATTCGACAGAACACTGAAGCTTTCTTT
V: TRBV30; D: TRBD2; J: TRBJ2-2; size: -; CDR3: CAWSRGTSGFSGELFF; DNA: TGTGCCTGGAGTCGAGGGACTAGCGGGTTTTCCGGGGAGCTGTTTTTT
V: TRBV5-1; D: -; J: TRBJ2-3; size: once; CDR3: CASSLGMRGSSTDTQYF; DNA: TGCGCCAGCAGCTTGGGGATGAGGGGCAGTAGCACAGATACGCAGTATTTT
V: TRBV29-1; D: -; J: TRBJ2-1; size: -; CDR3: CSSALSGPNNEQFF; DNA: TGCAGCTCGGCCTTGTCGGGACCCAACAATGAGCAGTTCTTC
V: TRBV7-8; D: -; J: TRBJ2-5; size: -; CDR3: CASSNGVKRETQYF; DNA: TGTGCCAGCAGCAACGGGGTAAAACGGGAGACCCAGTACTTC
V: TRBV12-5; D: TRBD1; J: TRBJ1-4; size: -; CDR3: CASGLAPRTGKVMYNEKLFF; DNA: TGTGCTAGTGGTTTGGCACCCAGGACAGGGAAAGTGATGTATAATGAAAAACTGTTTTTT
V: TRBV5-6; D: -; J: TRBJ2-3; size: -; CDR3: CASILADTQYF; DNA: TGTGCCAGCATTTTAGCGGATACGCAGTATTTT
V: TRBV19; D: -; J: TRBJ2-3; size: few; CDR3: CASSPGASGGLWTDTQYF; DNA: TGTGCCAGTAGTCCAGGGGCGTCGGGCGGTTTATGGACAGATACGCAGTATTTT
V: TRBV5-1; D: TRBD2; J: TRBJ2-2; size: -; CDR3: CASSYITGGTGELFF; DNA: TGCGCCAGCAGCTATATAACGGGGGGCACCGGGGAGCTGTTTTTT
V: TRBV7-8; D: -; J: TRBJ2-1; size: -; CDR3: CASSLVRHNEQFF; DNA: TGTGCCAGCAGCTTAGTCCGGCACAATGAGCAGTTCTTC
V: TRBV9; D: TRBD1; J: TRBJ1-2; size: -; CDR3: CASSAGTAQAGEGYTF; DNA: TGTGCCAGCAGCGCCGGGACAGCACAAGCCGGAGAGGGCTACACCTTC
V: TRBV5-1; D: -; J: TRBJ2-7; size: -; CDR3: CASSLELGGRNEQYF; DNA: TGCGCCAGCAGCTTGGAACTGGGGGGCCGGAACGAGCAGTACTTC
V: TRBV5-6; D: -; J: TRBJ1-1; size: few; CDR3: CASSLAWPPGAEAFF; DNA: TGTGCCAGCAGCTTGGCCTGGCCCCCAGGCGCTGAAGCTTTCTTT
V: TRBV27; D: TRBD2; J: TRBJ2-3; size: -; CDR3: CASSLGRLAGAWGPDTQYF; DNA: TGTGCCAGCAGTTTAGGTCGGCTAGCGGGAGCATGGGGACCAGATACGCAGTATTTT
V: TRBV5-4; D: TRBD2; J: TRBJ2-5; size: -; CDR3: CASRLAGWEETQYF; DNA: TGTGCCAGCAGACTAGCGGGGTGGGAAGAGACCCAGTACTTC
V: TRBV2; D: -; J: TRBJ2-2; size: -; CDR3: CASSDSPAETNTGELFF; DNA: TGTGCCAGCAGTGATTCCCCAGCGGAAACGAACACCGGGGAGCTGTTTTTT
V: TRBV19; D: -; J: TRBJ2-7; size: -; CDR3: CASSIDPISYEQYF; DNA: TGTGCCAGTAGTATCGATCCAATCTCCTACGAGCAGTACTTC
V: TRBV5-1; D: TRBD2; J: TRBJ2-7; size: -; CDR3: CASSSMMTSGRYEQYF; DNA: TGCGCCAGCAGCTCAATGATGACTAGCGGGAGGTACGAGCAGTACTTC
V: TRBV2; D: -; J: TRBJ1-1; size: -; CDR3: CASSAGWGAEAFF; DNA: TGTGCCAGCAGCGCTGGCTGGGGCGCTGAAGCTTTCTTT
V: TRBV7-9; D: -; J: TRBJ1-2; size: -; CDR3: CASTRSGSPNYGYTF; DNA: TGTGCCAGCACCCGTTCGGGGAGCCCAAACTATGGCTACACCTTC
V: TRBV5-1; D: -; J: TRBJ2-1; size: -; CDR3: CASREGWNEQFF; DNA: TGCGCCAGCAGAGAGGGATGGAATGAGCAGTTCTTC
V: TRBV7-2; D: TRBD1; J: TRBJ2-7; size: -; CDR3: CASRLLLQGEQYF; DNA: TGTGCCAGCAGATTGCTTTTACAGGGGGAGCAGTACTTC
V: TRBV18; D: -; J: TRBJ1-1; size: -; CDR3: CASSLGSGQNTEAFF; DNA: TGTGCCAGCTCACTCGGGAGTGGGCAGAACACTGAAGCTTTCTTT
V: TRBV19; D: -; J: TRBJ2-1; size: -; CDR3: CASSGTASSYNEQFF; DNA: TGTGCCAGTAGCGGGACGGCCAGCTCCTACAATGAGCAGTTCTTC
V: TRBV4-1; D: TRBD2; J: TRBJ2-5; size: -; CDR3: CASSQDLRLAGQETQYF; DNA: TGCGCCAGCAGCCAAGACTTAAGACTAGCGGGACAAGAGACCCAGTACTTC
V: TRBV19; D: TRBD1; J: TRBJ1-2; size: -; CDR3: CASSSHRGNYGYTF; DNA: TGTGCCAGTAGTAGCCACAGGGGTAACTATGGCTACACCTTC
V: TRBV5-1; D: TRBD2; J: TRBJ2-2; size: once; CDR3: CASSFKGLEGTGELFF; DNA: TGCGCCAGCAGCTTTAAAGGACTAGAGGGGACCGGGGAGCTGTTTTTT
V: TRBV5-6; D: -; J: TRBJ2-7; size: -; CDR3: CASSLDVREQYF; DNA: TGTGCCAGCAGCTTGGACGTGCGCGAGCAGTACTTC
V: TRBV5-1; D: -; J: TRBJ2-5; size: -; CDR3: CASSLLGLQETQYF; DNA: TGCGCCAGCAGCTTGCTTGGTTTACAAGAGACCCAGTACTTC
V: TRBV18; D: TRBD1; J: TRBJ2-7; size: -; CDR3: CASSPAGQGAYEQYF; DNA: TGTGCCAGCTCACCCGCAGGGCAGGGGGCCTACGAGCAGTACTTC
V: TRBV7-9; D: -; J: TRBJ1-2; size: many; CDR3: CASSLGPNYGYTF; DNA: TGTGCCAGCAGCTTAGGGCCGAACTATGGCTACACCTTC
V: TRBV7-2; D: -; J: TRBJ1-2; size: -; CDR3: CASSLGISGYTFTF; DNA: -
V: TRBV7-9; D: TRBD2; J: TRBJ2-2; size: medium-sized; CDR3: CASSASGRGTGELFF; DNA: TGTGCCAGCAGCGCTAGCGGGAGAGGTACCGGGGAGCTGTTTTTT
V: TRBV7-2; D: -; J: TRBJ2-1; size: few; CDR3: CASTDAYNEQFF; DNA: TGTGCCAGCACCGACGCCTACAATGAGCAGTTCTTC
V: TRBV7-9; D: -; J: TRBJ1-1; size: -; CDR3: CASRPPPGLFISDTFF; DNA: TGTGCCAGCAGACCCCCACCGGGACTCTTTATTAGTGATACTTTCTTT
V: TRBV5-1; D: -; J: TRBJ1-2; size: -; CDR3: CASSLFIGGLSYGYTF; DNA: TGCGCCAGCAGCTTGTTTATTGGGGGCCTATCCTATGGCTACACCTTC
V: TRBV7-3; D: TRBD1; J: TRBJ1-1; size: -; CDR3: CASSYRGITEAFF; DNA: TGTGCCAGCAGCTACAGGGGTATCACTGAAGCTTTCTTT
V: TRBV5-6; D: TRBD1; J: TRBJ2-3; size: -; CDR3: CASSLRQGSTDTQYF; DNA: TGTGCCAGCAGTCTTAGACAGGGTAGCACAGATACGCAGTATTTT